This TCR beta chain was identified in a study of post-analysis software for immune sequencing data. Sequencing libraries made from TCR beta cDNA carried unique molecular identifiers. The T cell input of roughly 0.95 to 11 million gave a few hundred thousand cDNA molecules. From the PCR reads, TCRdb called clonotypes with MiXCR, one entry per CDR3 protein. This table holds around 700,000 distinct CDR3 sequences, more than 50% found once. This clonotype was seen more than once but under ten times. The antigen is undetermined. Deletions cut 2 bases from V and 4 bases from J, with 21 bases between. CDR1 SGHTA and CDR2 FQGNSA come from the germline V gene. The CDR3 is 18 amino acids. Study results and caveats: TRBV5-6, TRBV5-1 and TRBV20-1 were among four to six TRBV segments more frequent in patients than controls. Under the F measure, samples that were prepared in one batch clustered strongly together.

The chain is built from TRBV7-2 and TRBJ2-1; possible D gene TRBD2, 5 bases. The sample consisted of blood. This receptor was identified in a girl aged 2 to 10 with multiple sclerosis. CDR3 region: CASSLRGLVTPVYNEQFF. As DNA, the CDR3 is TGTGCCAGCAGCTTAAGAGGGTTGGTAACCCCAGTATACAATGAGCAGTTCTTC.